The 9 T cell receptor beta chains presented below share a single source sample, sequenced in a study of read filtering for tumor transcriptome and immune sequencing. This library used 300 to 500 ng RNA and molecular barcoded adaptors spanning alpha/delta and beta/gamma chains. TCRdb re-called the reads with MiXCR, one entry per CDR3 protein. The data hold tens of thousands of distinct CDR3 sequences, with about 22% observed a single time. The sequencing sample was made of a population of CD138-negative cells sorted from bone marrow. The receptors derive from a donor aged 40 or older with multiple myeloma.

In this sample, this clonotype turned up once. A read error may be the cause here, since a much bigger clone is one base away. This sequence joins TRBV29-1 and TRBJ1-1, with D perhaps TRBD1 (6 bases). Germline V CDR1 and CDR2: SQVTM, ANQGSEA. This CDR3 has 18 residues. V was shortened by 7 bases and J by 0 bases, with 27 bases between the two germline ends. The CDR3 protein is CSAGGSGALGSMNTEAFF. CDR3 bases: TGCAGCGCCGGCGGGTCAGGGGCCTTAGGAAGCATGAACACTGAAGCTTTCTTT.

The table lists this clonotype with a few counts. The gene calls are TRBV5-1 and TRBJ2-2; D assignment may be TRBD1 or TRBD2 (5 bases each). CDR1 and CDR2 from the germline V gene are SGHRS and YFSETQ. The CDR3 is made up of 15 amino acids. V was shortened by 4 bases and J by 3 bases, with 13 bases between the two germline ends. The CDR3 loop reads CASSGTDLDTGELFF. The CDR3 coding sequence is TGCGCCAGCAGCGGGACGGATCTTGACACCGGGGAGCTGTTTTTT.

This clonotype was recorded a few times. This chain uses TRBV19 with TRBJ1-5; D is uncertain. The V gene lost 5 bases and the J gene lost 7 bases, with 12 bases spanning the gap. The CDR3 is 13 amino acids. Per the germline V gene, CDR1 is LNHDA and CDR2 is SQIVND (reference sequence). The CDR3 DNA sequence: TGTGCCAGTAGTGACACAATCAACCAGCCCCAGCATTTT. Its protein product is CASSDTINQPQHF.

This clonotype has at least ten counts. The chain recombines TRBV4-2 with TRBJ2-3, with D uncertain. The germline V gene has CDR1 LGHNA and CDR2 YNFKEQ. Trimming took off 2 bases at V and 5 bases at J, with 11 bases between the two ends. The CDR3 contains 14 residues. CDR3 in amino acids: CASSQRTVEDTQYF. CDR3 nucleotides: TGTGCCAGCAGCCAACGGACGGTGGAAGATACGCAGTATTTT.

This clonotype has at least ten counts. The chain recombines TRBV29-1 with TRBJ2-5; 10 positions agree with TRBD1. CDR1 SQVTM and CDR2 ANQGSEA come from the germline V gene. This CDR3 comprises 13 residues. V shed 6 bases and J 2 bases; nucleotides not matched to a gene: 3. The CDR3 sequence: CSVRDRGQETQYF. CDR3 in DNA: TGCAGCGTGCGGGACAGGGGTCAAGAGACCCAGTACTTC.

V gene TRBV18 combines with J gene TRBJ1-1, with 9 bases fitting TRBD1. The length of the CDR3 is 15 residues. V was pared by 6 bases and J by 6 bases, with 11 bases of the junction left unmatched. Germline CDR1 KGHSH, CDR2 LQKENI. In DNA, the CDR3 is TGTGCCAGCTCTCCCCAAGCACAGGGGGCTTCTGAAGCTTTCTTT. Translation: CASSPQAQGASEAFF.

This clonotype has ten or more counts. The DNA for the CDR3 is TGCGCCAGCAGCCCGACATTATCCACCGCGGACACTGAAGCTTTCTTT. Amino acids: CASSPTLSTADTEAFF. This chain joins TRBV5-1 and TRBJ1-1, with D hard to call. This CDR3 region has 16 residues. Trimming pared 4 bases from V and 3 bases from J, leaving 19 bases between. Germline V gene lookup returns CDR1 SGHRS and CDR2 YFSETQ.

A few counts support this clonotype. With a much larger clone just one base away, this may be a read error. This CDR3 is CASSLPGGTEAFF. In nucleotides, the CDR3 is TGTGCCAGCAGTCTACCGGGAGGCACTGAAGCTTTCTTT. This chain connects TRBV12-3 or TRBV12-4 to TRBJ1-1; D call uncertain. The CDR3 covers 13 residues. V lost 5 bases, J lost 4 bases, and 11 bases lay in between.

This chain joins TRBV6-2 or TRBV6-3 and TRBJ2-1; D is unclear. The CDR3 contains 15 residues. The V and J ends lost 4 bases and 0 bases respectively, with 10 bases between them. In germline, CDR1 is MNHEY, CDR2 SVGEGT. The CDR3 here is CASSWLSGSYNEQFF. As DNA, the CDR3 is TGTGCCAGCAGTTGGTTAAGTGGCTCCTACAATGAGCAGTTCTTC.